These 26 T cell receptor beta chains were all obtained from the same sample, sequenced in a study of identical twins. One entry per CDR3 protein results from TCRdb running MiXCR on the 5' RACE reads. Of hundreds of thousands of distinct CDR3 sequences listed, roughly an eighth are singletons. The sample was also linked to a second study, of yellow fever vaccine responses in identical twins.

Sequenced material: PBMCs. The receptors shown here come from a woman in her late teens or twenties in good health.

The chain couples TRBV25-1 to TRBJ1-6; 9 bases are a match to TRBD1. V shed 3 bases, J shed 7 bases, and the junction held 4 bases outside the gene matches. The CDR3 is 15 residues long. Germline loops: CDR1 MGHDK, CDR2 SYGVNS. The CDR3 nucleotides read TGTGCCAGCAGTGATTCAGGACAGGGGAATTCACCCCTCCACTTT. Its protein product is CASSDSGQGNSPLHF.

The chain recombines TRBV28 with TRBJ2-5; D not certain. Germline V gene lookup returns CDR1 MDHEN and CDR2 SYDVKM. The germline V and J ends were trimmed by 5 bases and 0 bases, with 10 bases remaining between them. The CDR3 loop spans 14 amino acids. The DNA of the CDR3 is TGTGCCAGCAGTACCCCTGACTACCAAGAGACCCAGTACTTC. It encodes CASSTPDYQETQYF.

The chain links TRBV28 to TRBJ2-5, with D tentatively TRBD1 (6 bases). V was shortened by 6 bases and J by 3 bases, with 17 bases between the two germline ends. CDR3 size: 15 residues. CDR1 is MDHEN, CDR2 SYDVKM, per germline. The CDR3 sequence is CASSRFEGHKETQYF. In DNA, the CDR3 is TGTGCCAGCAGCCGTTTTGAGGGACACAAAGAGACCCAGTACTTC.

This sequence joins TRBV5-1 and TRBJ2-2; the match to TRBD1 covers 10 bases. J lost 5 bases, V lost 2 bases, and 6 bases had no gene match. This CDR3 is 16 amino acids long. Germline V lookup: CDR1 SGHRS, CDR2 YFSETQ. The CDR3 is CASSFTTGGDTGELFF. The CDR3 bases are TGCGCCAGCAGCTTTACGACAGGGGGCGATACCGGGGAGCTGTTTTTT.

This rearrangement joins TRBV20-1 to TRBJ2-3; D might be TRBD1 (6 bases). The CDR3 length is 15 residues. The germline V gene encodes CDR1 DFQATT and CDR2 SNEGSKA (reference sequence). Trimming cost V 5 bases and J 2 bases, with 17 bases left between them. CDR3 coding DNA: TGCAGTGCTGTTCGGGACACCGAACCCACAGATACGCAGTATTTT. Translated, it gives CSAVRDTEPTDTQYF.

This clonotype occurred many times. The rearrangement links TRBV5-1 to TRBJ1-5; 9 bases map to TRBD1. The CDR3 spans 16 residues. Germline CDR1 and CDR2: SGHRS and YFSETQ. J gave up 4 bases and V 4 bases, and 9 bases lay outside the gene matches. CDR3 in DNA: TGCGCCAGCAGCCCGGGGACAGGGTACGGGAATCAGCCCCAGCATTTT. This translates into CASSPGTGYGNQPQHF.

This clonotype was seen only once. Because it lacks the conserved phenylalanine or tryptophan at the end, this CDR3 is likely a read error. No DNA is shown, since the ends of the CDR3 on it are uncertain; the CDR3 is the one TCRdb lists. V usage is TRBV21-1 and J usage is TRBJ1-6; the table's D call, TRBD1, was not checked against the DNA. TRBV21-1 constitutes a pseudogene. Both ends counted, the CDR3 spans 15 residues. This CDR3 is CASSKRDDFASPLHL.

This clonotype was counted many times. J is TRBJ2-2 and V is TRBV29-1, with D possibly being TRBD1 (6 bases). The CDR3 is made up of 14 amino acids. Germline V gene data show CDR1 as SQVTM and CDR2 as ANQGSEA. The ends were cut back, 5 bases at V and 0 bases at J, with 10 bases in the middle. For the CDR3, the DNA is TGCAGCGTTAAGGACAGTCCGAACACCGGGGAGCTGTTTTTT. Protein product: CSVKDSPNTGELFF.

This chain connects TRBV14 to TRBJ2-7, with TRBD1 matching over 10 bases. This CDR3 has 14 amino acids. J gave up 4 bases and V 4 bases, and 4 bases lay outside the gene matches. CDR1 and CDR2 (germline): SGHDN, FVKESK. The CDR3 sequence is CASSRGDRGYEQYF. DNA for the CDR3: TGTGCCAGCAGCCGTGGGGACAGGGGATACGAGCAGTACTTC.

In this sample, this clonotype turned up a few times. The chain recombines TRBV6-1 with TRBJ2-5, with D possibly matching TRBD2 (5 bases). Germline assignment: CDR1 MNHNS and CDR2 SASEGT. Trimming removed 7 bases at V and 3 bases at J, with 24 bases between. This CDR3 is 17 amino acids long. The CDR3 coding sequence is TGTGCCAGCAACCCCCTTTGGAGGCAAGGCCACAAAGAGACCCAGTACTTC. It codes for CASNPLWRQGHKETQYF.

This clonotype has more than one count but fewer than ten. The chain carries TRBV20-1 and TRBJ2-1; D not resolved. The germline V gene encodes CDR1 DFQATT and CDR2 SNEGSKA (reference sequence). CDR3 length equals 18 residues. V lost 0 bases and J 3 bases, leaving 21 bases between the germline ends. In DNA, the CDR3 is TGCAGTGCTAGAGATAAAAACGGGTCGCGGCCTCACTACAATGAGCAGTTCTTC. It encodes CSARDKNGSRPHYNEQFF.

This clonotype was counted only a few times. The chain employs TRBV19 and TRBJ2-1, with 8 bases that match TRBD2. Trimming cost V 1 base and J 6 bases; bases outside gene matches: 5. From germline, CDR1 is LNHDA and CDR2 SQIVND (reference sequence). The CDR3 is 15 amino acids. CDR3 residues: CASSIGGTRLNEQFF. The DNA for the CDR3 is TGTGCCAGTAGTATAGGTGGGACTAGACTCAATGAGCAGTTCTTC.

The chain links TRBV15 to TRBJ1-6; D is perhaps TRBD1 (6 bases). V was trimmed by 8 bases and J by 6 bases, leaving 14 bases between them. This CDR3 has 14 residues. Germline V gene sequence: CDR1 LNHNV, CDR2 YYDKDF (reference sequence). The CDR3 DNA reads TGTGCCACCGGACGAGGGGGAGGTAATTCACCCCTCCACTTT. Protein sequence: CATGRGGGNSPLHF. Together with reference TRBV15 and TRBJ1-6, the CDR3 gives the full variable domain: DAMVIQNPRYQVTQFGKPVTLSCSQTLNHNVMYWYQQKSSQAPKLLFHYYDKDFNNEADTPDNFQSRRPNTSFCFLDIRSPGLGDTAMYLCATGRGGGNSPLHFGNGTRLTVT.

This clonotype was seen only a few times. V gene TRBV4-1 combines with J gene TRBJ2-4; D is unclear. The CDR3 covers 16 residues. Germline V gene data show CDR1 as MGHRA and CDR2 as YSYEKL. Trimming removed 1 base at V and 0 bases at J, with 10 bases between. CDR3 region: CASSQGHPLAKNIQYF. The CDR3, as DNA: TGCGCCAGCAGCCAAGGGCATCCCTTAGCCAAAAACATTCAGTACTTC.

This clonotype showed up just a few times. This chain joins TRBV2 and TRBJ2-6; 7 bases map to TRBD1. This CDR3 comprises 14 residues. Germline assignment: CDR1 SNHLY and CDR2 FYNNEI. V dropped 10 bases and J dropped 1; count of bases not matched to a gene: 4. The CDR3 reads CATGQESGANVLTF. In nucleotides, the CDR3 is TGTGCCACCGGACAGGAATCTGGGGCCAACGTCCTGACTTTC.

This chain links TRBV2 with TRBJ1-2; TRBD1 matches 7 bases. This CDR3 comprises 15 residues. The germline V gene has CDR1 SNHLY and CDR2 FYNNEI. Germline trimming cut 7 bases from V and 6 bases from J; bases unmatched to any gene: 14. In DNA, the CDR3 is TGTGCCAGCACGGAAGAGACAGGGTTTAGGAATGGCTACACCTTC. Translated, it gives CASTEETGFRNGYTF.

The V gene is TRBV4-1, the J gene TRBJ2-3; 7 bases are a match to TRBD2. This CDR3 has 18 amino acids. V shed 0 bases and J 2 bases; nucleotides not matched to a gene: 11. Germline values: CDR1 MGHRA, CDR2 YSYEKL. The CDR3 region has the DNA TGCGCCAGCAGCCAAGAGACCGTGGCGGGAGACCACACAGATACGCAGTATTTT. This gives the protein CASSQETVAGDHTDTQYF.

The chain couples TRBV12-3 or TRBV12-4 to TRBJ2-1; D is uncertain. The CDR3 spans 12 residues. With 4 bases removed from V and 9 bases from J, the gap between germline ends came to 10 bases. The CDR3 sequence is CASSSTWSEQFF. In DNA form, the CDR3 reads TGTGCCAGCAGTTCGACCTGGAGTGAGCAGTTCTTC.

In DNA, the CDR3 is TGTGCCAGCAGCTCTTACAGAGATGGCTACACCTTC. It specifies CASSSYRDGYTF. V usage is TRBV11-3 and J usage is TRBJ1-2, with unresolved D. The CDR3 spans 12 residues. Per germline, CDR1 SGHNT and CDR2 YENEEA. V shed 4 bases and J shed 6 bases, with 9 bases lying between them.

This clonotype showed up just a few times. The chain links TRBV7-2 to TRBJ1-6; D unclear. This CDR3 region has 17 residues. Germline CDR1 is SGHTA and CDR2 is FQGNSA. Trimming took 5 bases from V and 0 from J, leaving 14 bases between them. The CDR3 bases are TGTGCCAGCAGCGGAGGAGTCAAGAGCTCCTATAATTCACCCCTCCACTTT. This codes for CASSGGVKSSYNSPLHF. The variable domain in full, completed from reference TRBV7-2 and TRBJ1-6, reads GAGVSQSPSNKVTEKGKDVELRCDPISGHTALYWYRQSLGQGLEFLIYFQGNSAPDKSGLPSDRFSAERTGGSVSTLTIQRTQQEDSAVYLCASSGGVKSSYNSPLHFGNGTRLTVT.

The rearrangement links TRBV20-1 to TRBJ2-7, with TRBD2 matching over 9 bases. This CDR3 is built from 15 residues. The V gene end was trimmed by 6 bases and the J gene end by 2 bases; junction bases not matched to a gene: 11. The V gene's germline CDR1 is DFQATT and CDR2 SNEGSKA (reference sequence). DNA for the CDR3: TGCAGTGCCCTTCCCACAGCGGGGGGCACCTACGAGCAGTACTTC. Protein product: CSALPTAGGTYEQYF.

This chain links TRBV4-1 with TRBJ2-3; 7 bases line up with TRBD1. Germline assignment: CDR1 MGHRA and CDR2 YSYEKL. The CDR3 runs to 17 residues. Trimming at V came to 3 bases and at J to 2 bases, leaving 11 bases not matched to a gene. CDR3 sequence: CASSHNRQGRNTDTQYF. CDR3 in DNA: TGCGCCAGCAGCCACAACCGACAGGGACGAAACACAGATACGCAGTATTTT.

This clonotype came up many times. The chain carries TRBV18 and TRBJ2-2; D not resolved. This CDR3 has 13 residues. Germline V gene data show CDR1 as KGHSH and CDR2 as LQKENI. V was pared by 8 bases and J by 2 bases, with 9 bases between. CDR3 protein: CASSPPNTGELFF. In DNA form, the CDR3 reads TGTGCCAGCAGCCCTCCCAACACCGGGGAGCTGTTTTTT. Supplemented by reference TRBV18 and TRBJ2-2, the full variable domain reads NAGVMQNPRHLVRRRGQEARLRCSPMKGHSHVYWYRQLPEEGLKFMVYLQKENIIDESGMPKERFSAEFPKEGPSILRIQQVVRGDSAAYFCASSPPNTGELFFGEGSRLTVL.

The gene calls are TRBV20-1 and TRBJ2-7, with D maybe TRBD2 (6 bases). Trimming pared 1 base from V and 2 bases from J, leaving 15 bases between. Germline V lookup: CDR1 DFQATT, CDR2 SNEGSKA (reference sequence). The CDR3 has 15 residues. The CDR3: CSARGGLALTYEQYF. In nucleotides, the CDR3 is TGCAGTGCTAGAGGAGGGCTAGCGCTAACCTACGAGCAGTACTTC.

The rearrangement uses TRBV15 and TRBJ1-1; D is perhaps TRBD1 (5 bases). Trimming took 1 base from V and 9 from J, leaving 15 bases between them. The CDR3 runs 14 residues. Germline V gene data show CDR1 as LNHNV and CDR2 as YYDKDF (reference sequence). The CDR3 region is CATSRAGDSAKAFF. The CDR3 region has the DNA TGTGCCACCAGCAGAGCTGGTGACAGCGCTAAAGCTTTCTTT.

CDR3 loop: CASSPWTGTYGYTF. In nucleotides, the CDR3 is TGTGCCAGCAGCCCCTGGACAGGGACCTATGGCTACACCTTC. The rearrangement joins TRBV3-1 to TRBJ1-2; 8 bases agree with TRBD1. V gave up 4 bases and J gave up 4 bases; unmatched junction bases: 5. The CDR3 is 14 residues long. Germline CDR1 LGHDT, CDR2 YNNKEL (reference sequence).